This passage covers 32 T cell receptor beta chains from one sample sequenced in a study of T cell responses to AZD1222 COVID-19 vaccine. Repertoires were generated with immunoSEQ multiplex PCR, while TCRdb's copy carries only in-frame clones and drops some. The sample includes approximately 94,000 clones, about 86% of them seen just once. The sequencing used peripheral blood, collected on day 0 of AZD1222 vaccination. The receptors were gathered from an adult in good health.

This clone qualifies as medium-sized. Other DNA sequences in the same sample also yield this CDR3. This chain uses TRBV5-6 with TRBJ1-2, with D possibly being TRBD1 (5 bases). Trimming left V 5 bases short and J 3 bases short, with 8 bases between. The CDR3 covers 12 residues. Germline lookup yields CDR1 SGHDT and CDR2 YYEEEE. CDR3 DNA: TGTGCCAGCAGTCGGGGGGACTATGGCTACACCTTC. Translated: CASSRGDYGYTF.

This clone appeared a few times. The CDR3 DNA is TGCAGCGTTGAAGATGATCGTAGGGGCCACGAGCAGTACTTC. This gives the protein CSVEDDRRGHEQYF. The rearrangement joins TRBV29-1 to TRBJ2-7; tentatively, D is TRBD1 (5 bases). The CDR3 is 14 residues long. Germline CDR1 is SQVTM and CDR2 is ANQGSEA. The V and J ends lost 0 bases and 5 bases respectively, with 14 bases between them.

The chain is built from TRBV6-5 and TRBJ1-3, with a possible D match to TRBD1 (6 bases). In germline, CDR1 is MNHEY, CDR2 SVGAGI. This CDR3 has 14 residues. Trimming removed 6 bases at V and 8 bases at J, with 17 bases between. The DNA of the CDR3 is TGTGCCAGCAGCGCCTCTCAGGGGCGGCACACCATATATTTT. Its protein is CASSASQGRHTIYF.

The rearrangement uses TRBV19 and TRBJ2-5; D call uncertain. Trimming removed 2 bases from V and 0 bases from J, with 4 bases in between. Germline loops: CDR1 LNHDA, CDR2 SQIVND (reference sequence). This CDR3 is 13 amino acids long. The CDR3 sequence: CASSILDQETQYF. The CDR3 nucleotides read TGTGCCAGTAGTATATTAGACCAAGAGACCCAGTACTTC.

This rearrangement joins TRBV5-4 to TRBJ2-2; D is perhaps TRBD1 or TRBD2 (5 bases each). This CDR3 comprises 14 residues. The germline gives CDR1 SGHNT, CDR2 YYREEE (reference sequence). V was pared by 5 bases and J by 10 bases, with 18 bases between. CDR3 nucleotides: TGTGCCAGCAGTACGGAGGCAGGGCGCGAGGAGCTGTTTTTT. This sequence encodes CASSTEAGREELFF.

V and J are TRBV5-1 and TRBJ2-7, with D possibly being TRBD2 (6 bases). The CDR3 is made up of 15 amino acids. Trimming shortened V by 4 bases and J by 0 bases, and 14 bases separated the two germline ends. Germline lookup yields CDR1 SGHRS and CDR2 YFSETQ. CDR3 protein: CASSPGGTGSYEQYF. DNA for the CDR3: TGCGCCAGCAGCCCTGGGGGGACGGGCTCCTACGAGCAGTACTTC.

The rearrangement links TRBV29-1 to TRBJ1-2, with TRBD1 as a possible D gene (6 bases). The germline gives CDR1 SQVTM, CDR2 ANQGSEA. The CDR3 is 11 residues long. The germline V and J ends were trimmed by 3 bases and 8 bases, with 10 bases remaining between them. The CDR3 bases are TGCAGCGTTGAGGACAGTCTAGGCTACACCTTC. Its protein product is CSVEDSLGYTF.

V and J are TRBV7-2 and TRBJ2-1; 12 bases line up with TRBD2. Germline CDR1 is SGHTA and CDR2 is FQGNSA. The CDR3 length is 17 residues. V lost 5 bases to trimming and J lost 0 bases; unmatched junction nucleotides: 5. The CDR3 is CASSPRTSGTSYNEQFF. DNA for the CDR3: TGTGCCAGCAGCCCCCGGACTAGCGGGACCTCCTACAATGAGCAGTTCTTC.

A note on this clone: This could be a read error, since a much larger clone is one nucleotide away. This rearrangement joins TRBV5-1 to TRBJ1-1; unclear D gene. The ends were cut back, 0 bases at V and 1 base at J, with 7 bases in the middle. The CDR3 extends over 14 amino acids. Germline CDR1 is SGHRS and CDR2 is YFSETQ. In DNA form, the CDR3 reads TGCGCCAGCAGCTTGGTGTCAGGGAACACTGAAGCTTTCTTT. This gives the protein CASSLVSGNTEAFF.

The chain employs TRBV29-1 and TRBJ1-2; D not resolved. The V gene lost 4 bases and the J gene lost 8 bases, with 5 bases spanning the gap. Germline loops: CDR1 SQVTM, CDR2 ANQGSEA. CDR3 length: 9 residues. CDR3: CSVVEGYTF. The DNA for the CDR3 is TGCAGCGTTGTGGAAGGCTACACCTTC.

The chain joins TRBV7-2 to TRBJ2-3; D is perhaps TRBD2 (6 bases). Germline V gene data show CDR1 as SGHTA and CDR2 as FQGNSA. V lost 5 bases and J lost 0, with 12 bases in between. There are 15 residues in the CDR3. CDR3 protein: CASSPPSGSTDTQYF. The CDR3 nucleotides read TGTGCCAGCAGCCCCCCCAGCGGGAGCACAGATACGCAGTATTTT.

The chain uses TRBV25-1 and TRBJ2-3, with D hard to call. This CDR3 has 16 residues. V lost 3 bases to trimming and J lost 5 bases, with 18 bases between them. Germline V gives CDR1 MGHDK, CDR2 SYGVNS. This CDR3 is CASSDPANRGRDTQYF. The CDR3 DNA follows: TGTGCCAGCAGTGACCCGGCGAACCGAGGACGAGATACGCAGTATTTT. Using reference TRBV25-1 and TRBJ2-3 for the parts outside the CDR3, the full variable domain is EADIYQTPRYLVIGTGKKITLECSQTMGHDKMYWYQQDPGMELHLIHYSYGVNSTEKGDLSSESTVSRIRTEHFPLTLESARPSHTSQYLCASSDPANRGRDTQYFGPGTRLTVL.

The CDR3 sequence is CSVVNRQGAISGGYTF. CDR3 DNA: TGCAGCGTTGTGAACAGACAGGGGGCGATCTCAGGTGGCTACACCTTC. The V and J genes are TRBV29-1 and TRBJ1-2; TRBD1 agrees at 10 bases. V trimming: 4 bases; J trimming: 7 bases; junction bases outside the gene matches: 15. The germline V gene encodes CDR1 SQVTM and CDR2 ANQGSEA. The CDR3 length is 16 residues. Looking up the rest from reference TRBV29-1 and TRBJ1-2 gives the full variable domain: SAVISQKPSRDICQRGTSLTIQCQVDSQVTMMFWYRQQPGQSLTLIATANQGSEATYESGFVIDKFPISRPNLTFSTLTVSNMSPEDSSIYLCSVVNRQGAISGGYTFGSGTRLTVV.

This sequence joins TRBV6-1 and TRBJ2-3, with D perhaps TRBD1 or TRBD2 (5 bases each). This CDR3 comprises 11 residues. The V end lost 0 bases, the J end lost 10 bases, and 5 bases lay between the germline ends. The V gene's germline CDR1 is MNHNS and CDR2 SASEGT. The CDR3 is CASSEAGAQYF. For the CDR3, the DNA is TGTGCCAGCAGTGAAGCGGGGGCGCAGTATTTT.

This chain joins TRBV2 and TRBJ1-1; the D gene is possibly TRBD1 (5 bases). In germline, CDR1 is SNHLY, CDR2 FYNNEI. V dropped 6 bases and J dropped 5 bases, with 13 bases sitting between them. This CDR3 spans 13 amino acids. The CDR3, as DNA: TGTGCCAGCAGGGGTGACAGATTTACTGAAGCTTTCTTT. As protein: CASRGDRFTEAFF.

The V and J genes are TRBV6-1 and TRBJ2-7; D call uncertain. Trimming took 0 bases from V and 3 from J, leaving 9 bases between them. The CDR3 length is 14 residues. Germline CDR1 reads MNHNS; CDR2 reads SASEGT. CDR3 coding DNA: TGTGCCAGCAGTGAAGCATGGAATCACTACGAGCAGTACTTC. Translated, it gives CASSEAWNHYEQYF.

This sequence joins TRBV5-4 and TRBJ2-7; 9 nucleotides match TRBD2. This CDR3 has 14 amino acids. The V gene's germline CDR1 is SGHNT and CDR2 YYREEE (reference sequence). J gave up 7 bases and V 3 bases, and 8 bases lay outside the gene matches. CDR3 nucleotide sequence: TGTGCCAGCAGCTCCGGCGGGGGGGCTGGAGAGCAGTACTTC. Translation: CASSSGGGAGEQYF.

This chain joins TRBV7-2 and TRBJ2-5; 9 nucleotides match TRBD1. This CDR3 is built from 15 residues. Looked up from germline, CDR1 is SGHTA and CDR2 is FQGNSA. The ends lost 6 bases at V and 2 bases at J; junction bases unmatched: 7. Written as DNA, the CDR3 is TGTGCCAGCAGGCCCGGACAGGGGAGACAAGAGACCCAGTACTTC. It specifies CASRPGQGRQETQYF.

This chain joins TRBV12-5 and TRBJ2-1; D gene unclear. The V end lost 1 base, the J end lost 5 bases, and 12 bases lay between the germline ends. This CDR3 is built from 15 residues. The germline gives CDR1 LGHNT, CDR2 FRNRAP. This chain's CDR3 is CASGLDPAHNNEQFF. CDR3 nucleotide sequence: TGTGCTAGTGGTTTGGATCCCGCCCACAACAATGAGCAGTTCTTC.

In its sample, this clone was seen a few times. The V and J genes are TRBV7-6 and TRBJ1-1; D not resolved. CDR1 SGHVS and CDR2 FNYEAQ come from the germline V gene. The V gene lost 1 base and the J gene lost 4 bases, with 13 bases spanning the gap. The CDR3 is 15 amino acids. Here the CDR3 DNA reads TGTGCCAGCAGCTTAGTTCCAAATAGTGCCACTGAAGCTTTCTTT. Translated: CASSLVPNSATEAFF.

The V call is TRBV4-1, the J call TRBJ2-7, with unresolved D. The CDR3 spans 14 residues. From germline, CDR1 is MGHRA and CDR2 YSYEKL. V shed 2 bases and J shed 7 bases, with 15 bases lying between them. In nucleotides, the CDR3 is TGCGCCAGCAGCCAATTGACGGGTGAGTCAGAGCAGTACTTC. Amino acids: CASSQLTGESEQYF.

This clone has a single count. This sequence joins TRBV5-1 and TRBJ1-2; TRBD1 agrees at 7 bases. The CDR3 has 16 amino acids. Germline assignment: CDR1 SGHRS and CDR2 YFSETQ. V was pared by 1 base and J by 6 bases, with 12 bases of the junction left unmatched. This CDR3 reads CASSLSWRTGVDGYTF. The CDR3, as DNA: TGCGCCAGCAGCTTGAGTTGGAGAACAGGGGTGGATGGCTACACCTTC.

This sequence joins TRBV11-3 and TRBJ2-1; 12 bases line up with TRBD1. With V trimmed by 5 bases and J by 8 bases, 7 bases remained unmatched. CDR3 length: 15 amino acids. CDR1 and CDR2 from the germline V gene are SGHNT and YENEEA. CDR3 DNA sequence: TGTGCCAGCAGCCAGGGACAGGGGGCATCGGATGAGCAGTTCTTC. Its translation: CASSQGQGASDEQFF.

The rearrangement uses TRBV23-1 and TRBJ2-7, with TRBD2 matching over 16 bases. TRBV23-1 is assigned to the ORF class and has an uncertain function. V lost 5 bases and J lost 2; bases outside the gene matches: 9. This CDR3 has 18 amino acids. The CDR3 reads CASSLVGLAGGRTYEQYF. CDR3 DNA: TGCGCCAGCAGTTTAGTGGGACTAGCGGGAGGGAGAACCTACGAGCAGTACTTC.

V is TRBV11-2 and J is TRBJ2-3, with 7 bases fitting TRBD2. The germline V gene encodes CDR1 SGHAT and CDR2 FQNNGV. The CDR3 loop spans 14 amino acids. V gave up 6 bases and J gave up 2 bases; unmatched junction bases: 5. The CDR3 reads CASRAGTYTDTQYF. The CDR3 DNA reads as TGTGCCAGCAGAGCGGGAACTTACACAGATACGCAGTATTTT. Looking up the rest from reference TRBV11-2 and TRBJ2-3 gives the full variable domain: EAGVAQSPRYKIIEKRQSVAFWCNPISGHATLYWYQQILGQGPKLLIQFQNNGVVDDSQLPKDRFSAERLKGVDSTLKIQPAKLEDSAVYLCASRAGTYTDTQYFGPGTRLTVL.

The chain has TRBV7-8 and TRBJ2-1, with D perhaps given as TRBD1 or TRBD2 (6 bases each). The germline CDR1 and CDR2 sequences are SGHVS and FQNEAQ. V was pared by 5 bases and J by 0 bases, with 14 bases between. The CDR3 is 16 residues long. The chain's CDR3 is CASSPRGGGSYNEQFF. In DNA, the CDR3 is TGTGCCAGCAGCCCTAGAGGGGGAGGCTCCTACAATGAGCAGTTCTTC.

This clone occurred once. The rearrangement links TRBV4-3 to TRBJ1-6, with D possibly being TRBD1 (5 bases). In germline, CDR1 is LGHNA, CDR2 YSLEER. The CDR3 runs to 16 residues. Between the trimmed V and J ends, which lost 0 bases and 5 bases, there was a span of 11 bases. The CDR3 DNA reads TGCGCCAGCAGCCAAGATAGGGTCAGGGATAATTCACCCCTCCACTTT. This gives the protein CASSQDRVRDNSPLHF.

The rearrangement joins TRBV7-2 to TRBJ2-3, with TRBD1 matching over 7 bases. CDR1 and CDR2 from the germline V gene are SGHTA and FQGNSA. V trimming: 6 bases; J trimming: 2 bases; junction bases outside the gene matches: 8. CDR3 length: 15 amino acids. CDR3 DNA: TGTGCCAGCAGTTCCAGGGGGATCACCACAGATACGCAGTATTTT. Its translation is CASSSRGITTDTQYF.

The gene calls are TRBV7-6 and TRBJ2-1; 8 bases match TRBD2. The junction had 8 bases not matched to a gene; V was cut back by 3 bases and J by 4 bases. This CDR3 comprises 16 residues. The V gene's germline CDR1 is SGHVS and CDR2 FNYEAQ. The CDR3 sequence: CASSLNGTREYNEQFF. CDR3 nucleotides: TGTGCCAGCAGCTTGAACGGGACTAGAGAATACAATGAGCAGTTCTTC.

The chain links TRBV9 to TRBJ2-2; D is ambiguous. The V gene's germline CDR1 is SGDLS and CDR2 YYNGEE. V gave up 5 bases and J gave up 4 bases, with 9 bases separating them. CDR3 length: 13 amino acids. CDR3 in amino acids: CASRALFTGELFF. In DNA form, the CDR3 reads TGTGCCAGCAGAGCCCTTTTCACCGGGGAGCTGTTTTTT. The entire variable domain, with the rest obtained from reference TRBV9 and TRBJ2-2, is as follows: DSGVTQTPKHLITATGQRVTLRCSPRSGDLSVYWYQQSLDQGLQFLIQYYNGEERAKGNILERFSAQQFPDLHSELNLSSLELGDSALYFCASRALFTGELFFGEGSRLTVL.

The genes are TRBV9 and TRBJ1-2; TRBD1 is a possible D gene (5 bases). The CDR3 consists of 13 residues. Germline values: CDR1 SGDLS, CDR2 YYNGEE. V lost 3 bases and J 2 bases, leaving 8 bases between the germline ends. The CDR3 nucleotides read TGTGCCAGCAGCGACCGGGACAACTATGGCTACACCTTC. Its protein is CASSDRDNYGYTF.

The chain is built from TRBV7-3 and TRBJ2-3; TRBD2 matches 7 bases. Germline V gene data show CDR1 as SGHTA and CDR2 as FQGTGA. After removal of 2 bases from V and 5 bases from J, the junction contained 4 bases not matched to a gene. This CDR3 is built from 14 residues. The CDR3 is CASSLAGVGDTQYF. DNA for the CDR3: TGTGCCAGCAGCTTAGCGGGAGTGGGAGATACGCAGTATTTT.